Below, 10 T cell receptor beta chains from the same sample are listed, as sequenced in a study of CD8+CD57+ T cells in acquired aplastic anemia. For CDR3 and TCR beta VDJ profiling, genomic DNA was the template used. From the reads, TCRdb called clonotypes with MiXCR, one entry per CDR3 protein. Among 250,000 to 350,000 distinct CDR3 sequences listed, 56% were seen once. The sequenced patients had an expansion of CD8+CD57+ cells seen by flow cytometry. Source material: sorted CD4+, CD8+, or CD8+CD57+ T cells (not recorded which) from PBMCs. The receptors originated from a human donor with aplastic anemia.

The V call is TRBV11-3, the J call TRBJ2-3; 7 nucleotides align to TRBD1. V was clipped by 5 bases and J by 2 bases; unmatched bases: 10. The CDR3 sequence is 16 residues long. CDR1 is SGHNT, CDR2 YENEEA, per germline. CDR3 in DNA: TGTGCCAGCAGCCCGGGATACGGGACAGTCACAGATACGCAGTATTTT. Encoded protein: CASSPGYGTVTDTQYF. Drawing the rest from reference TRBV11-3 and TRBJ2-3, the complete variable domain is EAGVVQSPRYKIIEKKQPVAFWCNPISGHNTLYWYLQNLGQGPELLIRYENEEAVDDSQLPKDRFSAERLKGVDSTLKIQPAELGDSAVYLCASSPGYGTVTDTQYFGPGTRLTVL.

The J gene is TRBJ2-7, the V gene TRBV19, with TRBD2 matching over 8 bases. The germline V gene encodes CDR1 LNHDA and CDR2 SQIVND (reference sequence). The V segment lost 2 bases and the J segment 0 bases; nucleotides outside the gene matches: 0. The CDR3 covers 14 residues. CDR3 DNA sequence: TGTGCCAGTAGTATAACTAGCGGCTCCTACGAGCAGTACTTC. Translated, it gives CASSITSGSYEQYF.

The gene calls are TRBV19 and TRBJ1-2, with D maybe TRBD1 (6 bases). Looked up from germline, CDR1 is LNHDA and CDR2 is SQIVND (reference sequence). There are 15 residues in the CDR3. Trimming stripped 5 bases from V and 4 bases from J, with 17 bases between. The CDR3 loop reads CASSEVLQGAYGYTF. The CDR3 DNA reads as TGTGCCAGTAGTGAGGTCTTACAGGGAGCCTATGGCTACACCTTC.

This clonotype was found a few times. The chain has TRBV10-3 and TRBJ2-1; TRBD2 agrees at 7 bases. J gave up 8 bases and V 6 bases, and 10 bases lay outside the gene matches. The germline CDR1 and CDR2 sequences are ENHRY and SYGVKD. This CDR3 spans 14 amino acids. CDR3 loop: CAISWGGLNHEQFF. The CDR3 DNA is TGTGCCATCAGCTGGGGAGGGCTTAATCATGAGCAGTTCTTC.

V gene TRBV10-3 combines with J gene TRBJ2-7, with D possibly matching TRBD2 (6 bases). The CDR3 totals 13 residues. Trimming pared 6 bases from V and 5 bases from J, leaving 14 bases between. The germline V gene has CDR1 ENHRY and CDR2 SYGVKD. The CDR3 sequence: CAIRGGLTNEQYF. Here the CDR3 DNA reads TGTGCCATCAGGGGGGGACTTACCAACGAGCAGTACTTC.

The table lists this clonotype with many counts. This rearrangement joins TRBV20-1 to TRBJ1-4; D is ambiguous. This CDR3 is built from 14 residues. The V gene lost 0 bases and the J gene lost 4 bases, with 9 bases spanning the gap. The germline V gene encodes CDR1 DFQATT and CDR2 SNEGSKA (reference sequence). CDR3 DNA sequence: TGCAGTGCTAGAGATGGTAGGAATAATGAAAAACTGTTTTTT. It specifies CSARDGRNNEKLFF.

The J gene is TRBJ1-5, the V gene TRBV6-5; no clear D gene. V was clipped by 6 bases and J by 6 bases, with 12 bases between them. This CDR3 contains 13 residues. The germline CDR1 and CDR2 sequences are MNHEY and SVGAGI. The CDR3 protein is CASSSGLGQPQHF. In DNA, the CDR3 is TGTGCCAGCAGCTCGGGGTTGGGTCAGCCCCAGCATTTT.

The CDR3 nucleotides read TGCAGTGCTAGTGACAGTGACACTGAAGCTTTCTTT. Its protein is CSASDSDTEAFF. V usage is TRBV20-1 and J usage is TRBJ1-1; a possible D gene is TRBD1 (5 bases). Trimming stripped 3 bases from V and 3 bases from J, with 8 bases between. This CDR3 contains 12 residues. Germline loops: CDR1 DFQATT, CDR2 SNEGSKA (reference sequence).

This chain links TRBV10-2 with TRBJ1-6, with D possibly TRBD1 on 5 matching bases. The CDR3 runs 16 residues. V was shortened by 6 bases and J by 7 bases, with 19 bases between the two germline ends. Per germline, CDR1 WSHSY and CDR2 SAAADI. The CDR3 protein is CASSDPGTDVNSPLHF. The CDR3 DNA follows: TGCGCCAGCAGCGATCCGGGGACTGATGTGAATTCACCCCTCCACTTT.

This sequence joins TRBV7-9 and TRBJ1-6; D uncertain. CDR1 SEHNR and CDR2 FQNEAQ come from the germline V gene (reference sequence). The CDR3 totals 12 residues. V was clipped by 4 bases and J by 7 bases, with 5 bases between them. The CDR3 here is CASSSGNSPLHF. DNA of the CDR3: TGTGCCAGCAGCTCCGGAAATTCACCCCTCCACTTT.